This entry lists 11 T cell receptor beta chains sequenced from one sample in a study of cytomegalovirus exposure and HLA in healthy donors. Both 60 Vbeta primers and 13 Jbeta primers went into the PCR. Clones were read by immunoSEQ multiplex PCR, and TCRdb kept only the in-frame ones, dropping some. This table holds about 140,000 clones, 65% to 80% found once. Sequencing was carried out using PBMCs. The receptors here all came from a man in his forties or fifties in good health and CMV-seropositive.

The chain combines TRBV5-1 with TRBJ2-7, with D tentatively TRBD2 (6 bases). Germline assignment: CDR1 SGHRS and CDR2 YFSETQ. V dropped 7 bases and J dropped 3 bases, with 14 bases sitting between them. This CDR3 has 13 amino acids. CDR3 in DNA: TGCGCCAGCTCCCTGGTGGAGGGCTACGAGCAGTACTTC. It encodes CASSLVEGYEQYF.

J is TRBJ1-3 and V is TRBV9; 7 bases match TRBD1. Per germline, CDR1 SGDLS and CDR2 YYNGEE. V lost 7 bases and J lost 4; bases outside the gene matches: 8. The CDR3 length is 14 residues. The CDR3 DNA sequence: TGTGCCAGCGGATCGACAGGGCTCGGAAACACCATATATTTT. It specifies CASGSTGLGNTIYF.

As DNA, the CDR3 is TGTGCCAGCAGCTTAGATACAGTCTATAATTCACCCCTCCACTTT. The encoded protein is CASSLDTVYNSPLHF. The chain couples TRBV11-2 to TRBJ1-6, with no clear D. Germline V CDR1 and CDR2: SGHAT, FQNNGV. The CDR3 loop spans 15 amino acids. Deletions cut 0 bases from V and 3 bases from J, with 6 bases between.

This chain connects TRBV19 to TRBJ2-7; 9 bases agree with TRBD1. This CDR3 is 15 amino acids long. V lost 4 bases and J lost 3; bases outside the gene matches: 7. Germline CDR1 and CDR2: LNHDA and SQIVND (reference sequence). CDR3 protein: CASSRGTGTLYEQYF. The CDR3 coding sequence is TGTGCCAGTAGTAGGGGGACAGGGACTCTCTACGAGCAGTACTTC.

The chain carries TRBV7-7 and TRBJ2-1, with 14 bases matching TRBD2. This CDR3 comprises 18 residues. V trimming: 5 bases; J trimming: 2 bases; junction bases outside the gene matches: 8. In germline, CDR1 is SSHAT, CDR2 FNYEAQ (reference sequence). The CDR3 region has the DNA TGTGCCAGCAGCAACCAGGGGACTAGCGGGAGCCCCTACAATGAGCAGTTCTTC. Translation gives CASSNQGTSGSPYNEQFF.

J is TRBJ2-7 and V is TRBV6-1, with 12 nucleotides matching TRBD2. Germline V gene sequence: CDR1 MNHNS, CDR2 SASEGT. This CDR3 contains 16 residues. J was trimmed by 1 base and V by 1 base; bases with no gene match: 2. CDR3 bases: TGTGCCAGCAGTGAAGAACTAGCGGGAGGATCCTACGAGCAGTACTTC. Encoded protein: CASSEELAGGSYEQYF.

The genes are TRBV7-3 and TRBJ1-2; 7 bases align to TRBD1. Germline trimming cut 1 base from V and 2 bases from J; bases unmatched to any gene: 4. CDR1 SGHTA and CDR2 FQGTGA come from the germline V gene. CDR3 length: 15 residues. This CDR3 is CASSLIGGQNYGYTF. In nucleotides, the CDR3 is TGTGCCAGCAGCTTAATTGGGGGACAGAACTATGGCTACACCTTC.

In this sample, this clone turned up a few times. V usage is TRBV6-5 and J usage is TRBJ1-5; D uncertain. The CDR3 has 14 residues. Germline CDR1 reads MNHEY; CDR2 reads SVGAGI. V lost 6 bases and J lost 2, with 11 bases in between. The CDR3 coding sequence is TGTGCCAGCAGCCTATCCGGGGGCAATCAGCCCCAGCATTTT. Protein: CASSLSGGNQPQHF.

The chain joins TRBV6-1 to TRBJ2-5; D not resolved. Germline assignment: CDR1 MNHNS and CDR2 SASEGT. V lost 2 bases to trimming and J lost 0 bases, with 13 bases between them. The CDR3 is 16 amino acids. For the CDR3, the DNA is TGTGCCAGCAGTGAACGCCCCGGCAGGTACCAAGAGACCCAGTACTTC. Protein product: CASSERPGRYQETQYF.

A word on this clone: One end of the junction fails to match germline, which may point to a read error. This chain connects TRBV7-9 to TRBJ1-4; 7 bases are a match to TRBD1. From germline, CDR1 is SEHNR and CDR2 FQNEAQ (reference sequence). The CDR3 runs to 17 residues. The CDR3 spells CSSSSAGGGETNEKLFF. The DNA for the CDR3 is TGTTCCAGCAGCTCCGCGGGAGGGGGCGAAACTAATGAAAAACTGTTTTTT.

The J gene is TRBJ2-1, the V gene TRBV5-1, with TRBD2 matching 9 bases. Germline loops: CDR1 SGHRS, CDR2 YFSETQ. V shed 4 bases and J 4 bases; nucleotides not matched to a gene: 3. The CDR3 sequence is 14 residues long. As DNA, the CDR3 is TGCGCCAGCAGCCCCGCGGGGGGGTACAATGAGCAGTTCTTC. Amino acids: CASSPAGGYNEQFF.